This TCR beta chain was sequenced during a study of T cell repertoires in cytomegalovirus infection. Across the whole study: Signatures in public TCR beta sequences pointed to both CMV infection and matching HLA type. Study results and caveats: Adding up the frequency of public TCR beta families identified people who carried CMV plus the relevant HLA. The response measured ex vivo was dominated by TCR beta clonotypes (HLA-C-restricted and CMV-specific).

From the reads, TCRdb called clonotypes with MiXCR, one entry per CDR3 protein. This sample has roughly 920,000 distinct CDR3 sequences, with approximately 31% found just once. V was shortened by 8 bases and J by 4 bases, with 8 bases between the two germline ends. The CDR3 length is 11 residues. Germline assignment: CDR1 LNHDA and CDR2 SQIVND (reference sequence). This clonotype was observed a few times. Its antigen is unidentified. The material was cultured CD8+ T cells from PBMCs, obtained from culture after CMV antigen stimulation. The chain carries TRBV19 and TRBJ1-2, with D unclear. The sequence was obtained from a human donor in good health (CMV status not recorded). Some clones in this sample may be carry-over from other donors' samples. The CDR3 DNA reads TGTGCCAGTGGCGGACTCTATGGCTACACCTTC. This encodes CASGGLYGYTF.